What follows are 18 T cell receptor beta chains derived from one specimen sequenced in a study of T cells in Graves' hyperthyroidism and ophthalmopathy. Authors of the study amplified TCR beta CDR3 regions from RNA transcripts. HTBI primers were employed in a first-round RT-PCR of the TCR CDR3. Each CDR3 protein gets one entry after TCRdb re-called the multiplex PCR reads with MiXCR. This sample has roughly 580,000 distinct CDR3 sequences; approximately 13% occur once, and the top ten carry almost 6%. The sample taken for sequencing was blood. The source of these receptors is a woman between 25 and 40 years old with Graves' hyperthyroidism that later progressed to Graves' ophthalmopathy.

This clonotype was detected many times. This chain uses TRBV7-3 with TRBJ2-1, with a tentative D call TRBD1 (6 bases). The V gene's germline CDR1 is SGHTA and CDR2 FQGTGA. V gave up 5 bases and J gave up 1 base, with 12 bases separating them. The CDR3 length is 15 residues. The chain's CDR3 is CASSTRGGSYNEQFF. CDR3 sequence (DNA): TGTGCCAGCAGCACCAGAGGGGGTTCCTACAATGAGCAGTTCTTC.

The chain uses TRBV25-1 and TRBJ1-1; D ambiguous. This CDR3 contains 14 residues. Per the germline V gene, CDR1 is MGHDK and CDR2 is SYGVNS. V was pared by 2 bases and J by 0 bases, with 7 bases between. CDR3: CASSEIHMNTEAFF. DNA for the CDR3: TGTGCCAGCAGTGAAATACATATGAACACTGAAGCTTTCTTT.

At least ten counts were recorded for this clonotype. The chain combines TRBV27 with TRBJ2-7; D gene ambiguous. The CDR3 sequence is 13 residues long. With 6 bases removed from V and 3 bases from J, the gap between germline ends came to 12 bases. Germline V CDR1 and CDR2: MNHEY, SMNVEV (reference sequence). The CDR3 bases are TGTGCCAGCAGGCCGAGTGGGATCTACGAGCAGTACTTC. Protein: CASRPSGIYEQYF.

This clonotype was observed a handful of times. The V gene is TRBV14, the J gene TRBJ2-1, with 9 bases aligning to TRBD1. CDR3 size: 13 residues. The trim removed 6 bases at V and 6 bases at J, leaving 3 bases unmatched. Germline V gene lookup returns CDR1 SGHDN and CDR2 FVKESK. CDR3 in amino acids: CASRGQGTNEQFF. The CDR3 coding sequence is TGTGCCAGCAGAGGACAGGGGACCAATGAGCAGTTCTTC.

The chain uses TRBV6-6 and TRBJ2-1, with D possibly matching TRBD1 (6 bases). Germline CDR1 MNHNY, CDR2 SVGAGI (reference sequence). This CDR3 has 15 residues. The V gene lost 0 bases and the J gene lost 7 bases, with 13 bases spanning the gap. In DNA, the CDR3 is TGTGCCAGCAGTTACTCGGCTGGACAGTATAATGAGCAGTTCTTC. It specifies CASSYSAGQYNEQFF.

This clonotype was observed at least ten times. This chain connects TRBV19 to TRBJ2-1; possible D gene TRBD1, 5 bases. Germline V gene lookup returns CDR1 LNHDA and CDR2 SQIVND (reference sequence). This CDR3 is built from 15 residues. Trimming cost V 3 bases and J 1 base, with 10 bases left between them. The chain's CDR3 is CASSMGQASYNEQFF. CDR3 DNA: TGTGCCAGTAGTATGGGGCAGGCTTCCTACAATGAGCAGTTCTTC.

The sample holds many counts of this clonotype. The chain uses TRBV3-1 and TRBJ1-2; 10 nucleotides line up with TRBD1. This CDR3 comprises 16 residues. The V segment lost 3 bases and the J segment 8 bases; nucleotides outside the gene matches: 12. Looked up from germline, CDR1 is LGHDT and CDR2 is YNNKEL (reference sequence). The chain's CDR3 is CASSHRGGTGEQGYTF. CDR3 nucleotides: TGTGCCAGCAGCCACCGTGGGGGGACAGGGGAGCAAGGCTACACCTTC.

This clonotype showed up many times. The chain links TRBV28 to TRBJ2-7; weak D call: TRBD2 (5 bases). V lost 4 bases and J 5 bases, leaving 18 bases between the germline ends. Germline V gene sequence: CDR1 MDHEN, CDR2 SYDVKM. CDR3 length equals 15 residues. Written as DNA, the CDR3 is TGTGCCAGCAGTTCCGTGGGGAGCGGCAAGGACGAGCAGTACTTC. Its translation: CASSSVGSGKDEQYF.

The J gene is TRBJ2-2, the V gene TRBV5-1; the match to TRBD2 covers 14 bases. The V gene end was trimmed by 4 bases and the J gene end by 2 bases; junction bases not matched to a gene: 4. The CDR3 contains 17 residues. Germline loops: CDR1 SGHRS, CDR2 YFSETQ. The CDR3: CASSGGLAGVNTGELFF. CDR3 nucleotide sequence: TGCGCCAGCAGCGGGGGACTAGCGGGAGTCAACACCGGGGAGCTGTTTTTT.

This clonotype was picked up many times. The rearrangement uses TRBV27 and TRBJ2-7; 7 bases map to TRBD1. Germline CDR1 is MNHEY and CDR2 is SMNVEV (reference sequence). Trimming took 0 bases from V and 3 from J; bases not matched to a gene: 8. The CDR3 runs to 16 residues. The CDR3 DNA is TGTGCCAGCAGTTTATCGGCCGGGACAGTGGTCTACGAGCAGTACTTC. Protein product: CASSLSAGTVVYEQYF.

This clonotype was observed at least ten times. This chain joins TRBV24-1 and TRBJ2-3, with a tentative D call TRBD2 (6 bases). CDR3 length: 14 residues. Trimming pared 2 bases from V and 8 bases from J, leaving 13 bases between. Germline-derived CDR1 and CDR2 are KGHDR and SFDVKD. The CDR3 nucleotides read TGTGCCACCAGTGATTACTTGGCGGGAACTACGCAGTATTTT. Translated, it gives CATSDYLAGTTQYF.

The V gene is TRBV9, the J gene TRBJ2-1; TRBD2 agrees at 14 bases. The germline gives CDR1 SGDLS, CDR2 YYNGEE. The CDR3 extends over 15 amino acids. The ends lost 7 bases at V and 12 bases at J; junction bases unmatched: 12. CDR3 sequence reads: CASSPPGLAGDLQFF. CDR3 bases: TGTGCCAGCTCCCCCCCGGGACTAGCGGGAGACCTGCAGTTCTTC.

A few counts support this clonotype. The CDR3 protein is CASSLAKGRDGGYTF. CDR3 nucleotide sequence: TGTGCCAGCAGCTTGGCAAAGGGGCGCGACGGTGGCTACACCTTC. The chain couples TRBV5-4 to TRBJ1-2, with D possibly being TRBD1 (5 bases). Per germline, CDR1 SGHNT and CDR2 YYREEE (reference sequence). V was trimmed by 0 bases and J by 7 bases, leaving 16 bases between them. This CDR3 spans 15 amino acids.

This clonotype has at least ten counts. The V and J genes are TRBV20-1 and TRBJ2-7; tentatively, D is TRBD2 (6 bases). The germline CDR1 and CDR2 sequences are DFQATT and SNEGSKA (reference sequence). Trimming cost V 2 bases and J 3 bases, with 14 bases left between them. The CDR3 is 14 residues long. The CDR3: CSARSGGDGYEQYF. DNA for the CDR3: TGCAGTGCTAGAAGCGGAGGGGACGGCTACGAGCAGTACTTC.

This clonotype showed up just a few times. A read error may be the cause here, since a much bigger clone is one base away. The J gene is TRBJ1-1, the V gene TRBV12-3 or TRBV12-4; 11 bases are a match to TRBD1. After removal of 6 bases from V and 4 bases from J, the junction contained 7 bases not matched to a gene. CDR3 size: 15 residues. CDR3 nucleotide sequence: TGTGCCAGCAGACCCGGACAGGGGGCGATCACTGAAGCTTTCTTT. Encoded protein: CASRPGQGAITEAFF.

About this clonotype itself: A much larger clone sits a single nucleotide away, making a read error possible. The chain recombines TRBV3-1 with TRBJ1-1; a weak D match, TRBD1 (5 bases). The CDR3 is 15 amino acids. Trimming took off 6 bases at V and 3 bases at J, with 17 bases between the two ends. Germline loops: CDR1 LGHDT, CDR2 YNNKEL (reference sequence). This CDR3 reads CASSPQWGADTEAFF. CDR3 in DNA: TGTGCCAGCAGTCCCCAATGGGGCGCGGACACTGAAGCTTTCTTT.

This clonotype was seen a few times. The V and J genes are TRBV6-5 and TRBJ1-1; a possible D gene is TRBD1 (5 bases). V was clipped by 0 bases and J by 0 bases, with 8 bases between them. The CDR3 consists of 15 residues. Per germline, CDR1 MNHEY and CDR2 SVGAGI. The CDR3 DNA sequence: TGTGCCAGCAGTTACTCACAGGATGTGAACACTGAAGCTTTCTTT. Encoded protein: CASSYSQDVNTEAFF.

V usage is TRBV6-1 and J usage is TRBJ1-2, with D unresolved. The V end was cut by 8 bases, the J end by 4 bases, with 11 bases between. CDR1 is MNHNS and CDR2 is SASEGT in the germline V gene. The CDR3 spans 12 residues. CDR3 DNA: TGTGCCAGCGGAGGCCGTTCCTATGGCTACACCTTC. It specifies CASGGRSYGYTF.